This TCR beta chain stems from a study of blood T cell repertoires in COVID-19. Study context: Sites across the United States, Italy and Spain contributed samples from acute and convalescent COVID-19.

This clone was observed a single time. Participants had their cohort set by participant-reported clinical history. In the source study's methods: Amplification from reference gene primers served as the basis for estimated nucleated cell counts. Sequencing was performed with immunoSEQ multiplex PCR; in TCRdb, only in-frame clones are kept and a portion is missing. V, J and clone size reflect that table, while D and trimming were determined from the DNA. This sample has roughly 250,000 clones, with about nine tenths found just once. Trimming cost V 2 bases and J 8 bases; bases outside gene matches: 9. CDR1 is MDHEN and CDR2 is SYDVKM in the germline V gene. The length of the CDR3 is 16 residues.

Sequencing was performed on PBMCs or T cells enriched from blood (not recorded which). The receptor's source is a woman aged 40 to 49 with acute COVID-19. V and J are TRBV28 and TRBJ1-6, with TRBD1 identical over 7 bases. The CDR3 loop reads CASSLGRGTAYSPLHF. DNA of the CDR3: TGTGCCAGCAGTTTAGGTCGCGGGACAGCTTATTCACCCCTCCACTTT.